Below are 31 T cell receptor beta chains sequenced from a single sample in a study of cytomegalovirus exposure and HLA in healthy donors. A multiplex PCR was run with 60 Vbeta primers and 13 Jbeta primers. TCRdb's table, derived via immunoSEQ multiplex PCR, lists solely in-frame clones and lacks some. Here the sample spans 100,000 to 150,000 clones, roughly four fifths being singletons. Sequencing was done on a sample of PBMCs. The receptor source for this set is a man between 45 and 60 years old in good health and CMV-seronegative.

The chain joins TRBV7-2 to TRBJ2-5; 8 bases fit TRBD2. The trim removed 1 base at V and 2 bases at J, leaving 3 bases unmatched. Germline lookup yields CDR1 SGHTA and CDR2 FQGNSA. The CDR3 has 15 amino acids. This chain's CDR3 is CASSLVAGIQETQYF. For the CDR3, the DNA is TGTGCCAGCAGCTTAGTAGCGGGGATTCAAGAGACCCAGTACTTC.

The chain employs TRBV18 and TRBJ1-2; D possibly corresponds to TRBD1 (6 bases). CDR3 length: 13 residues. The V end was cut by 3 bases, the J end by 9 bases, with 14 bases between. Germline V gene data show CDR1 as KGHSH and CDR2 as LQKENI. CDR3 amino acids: CASSPGQKGSYTF. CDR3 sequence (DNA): TGTGCCAGCTCACCGGGACAAAAAGGGAGCTACACCTTC. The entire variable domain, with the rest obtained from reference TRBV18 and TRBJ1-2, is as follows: NAGVMQNPRHLVRRRGQEARLRCSPMKGHSHVYWYRQLPEEGLKFMVYLQKENIIDESGMPKERFSAEFPKEGPSILRIQQVVRGDSAAYFCASSPGQKGSYTFGSGTRLTVV.

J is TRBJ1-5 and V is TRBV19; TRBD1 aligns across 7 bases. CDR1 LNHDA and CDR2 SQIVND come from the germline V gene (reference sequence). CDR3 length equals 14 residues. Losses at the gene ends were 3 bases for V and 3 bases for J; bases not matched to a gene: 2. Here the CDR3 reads CASSIDRVNQPQHF. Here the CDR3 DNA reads TGTGCCAGTAGTATCGACAGGGTCAATCAGCCCCAGCATTTT.

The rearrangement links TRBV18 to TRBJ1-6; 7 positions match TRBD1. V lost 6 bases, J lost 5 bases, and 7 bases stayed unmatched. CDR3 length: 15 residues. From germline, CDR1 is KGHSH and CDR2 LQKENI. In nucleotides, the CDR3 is TGTGCCAGCTCCTATGGACAGGCCGATAATTCACCCCTCCACTTT. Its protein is CASSYGQADNSPLHF.

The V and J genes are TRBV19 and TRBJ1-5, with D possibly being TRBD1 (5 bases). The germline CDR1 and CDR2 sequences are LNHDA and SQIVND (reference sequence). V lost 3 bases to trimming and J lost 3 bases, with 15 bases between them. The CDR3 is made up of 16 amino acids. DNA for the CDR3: TGTGCCAGTAGTATGGCCTGGACGGGGGACAATCAGCCCCAGCATTTT. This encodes CASSMAWTGDNQPQHF.

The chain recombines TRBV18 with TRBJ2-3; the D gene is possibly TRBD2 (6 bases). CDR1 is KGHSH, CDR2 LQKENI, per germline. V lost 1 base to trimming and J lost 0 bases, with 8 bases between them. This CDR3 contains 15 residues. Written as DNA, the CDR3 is TGTGCCAGCTCACCACGGACTACTAGCACAGATACGCAGTATTTT. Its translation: CASSPRTTSTDTQYF.

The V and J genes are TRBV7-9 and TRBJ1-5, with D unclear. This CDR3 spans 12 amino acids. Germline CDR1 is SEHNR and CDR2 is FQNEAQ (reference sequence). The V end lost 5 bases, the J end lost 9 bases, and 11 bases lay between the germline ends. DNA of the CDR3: TGTGCCAGCAGCCAATCGGTTGGGCCCCAGCATTTT. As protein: CASSQSVGPQHF.

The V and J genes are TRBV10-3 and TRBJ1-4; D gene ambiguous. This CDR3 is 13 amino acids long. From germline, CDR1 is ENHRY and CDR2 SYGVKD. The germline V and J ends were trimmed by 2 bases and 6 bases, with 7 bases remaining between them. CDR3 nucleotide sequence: TGTGCCATCAGTGAGCAAAGAGATGAAAAACTGTTTTTT. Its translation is CAISEQRDEKLFF.

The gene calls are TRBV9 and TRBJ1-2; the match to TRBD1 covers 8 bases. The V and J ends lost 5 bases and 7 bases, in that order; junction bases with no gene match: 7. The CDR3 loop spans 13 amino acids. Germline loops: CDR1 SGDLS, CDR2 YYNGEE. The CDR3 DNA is TGTGCCAGCAGTCTGGGACAGGATATTGGCTACACCTTC. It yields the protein CASSLGQDIGYTF.

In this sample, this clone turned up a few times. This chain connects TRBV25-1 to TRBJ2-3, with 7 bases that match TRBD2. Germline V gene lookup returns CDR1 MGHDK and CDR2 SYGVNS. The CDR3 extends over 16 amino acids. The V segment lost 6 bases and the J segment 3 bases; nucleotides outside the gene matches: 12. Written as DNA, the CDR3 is TGTGCCAGCAGCCCCCCCACGGGAGGAGGTACAGATACGCAGTATTTT. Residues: CASSPPTGGGTDTQYF.

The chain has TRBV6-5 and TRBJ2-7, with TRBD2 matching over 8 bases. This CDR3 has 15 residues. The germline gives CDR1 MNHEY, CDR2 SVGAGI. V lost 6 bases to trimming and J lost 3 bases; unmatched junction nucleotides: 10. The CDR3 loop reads CASSPEASGFYEQYV. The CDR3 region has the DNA TGTGCCAGCAGCCCCGAGGCTAGCGGGTTCTACGAGCAGTACGTC.

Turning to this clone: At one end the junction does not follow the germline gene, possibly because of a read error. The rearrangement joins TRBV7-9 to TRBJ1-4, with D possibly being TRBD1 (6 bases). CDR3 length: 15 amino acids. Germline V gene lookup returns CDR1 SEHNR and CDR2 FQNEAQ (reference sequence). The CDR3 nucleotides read TGTTCCAGCAGCCCTACATACAGGGTTTTTGAAAAACTGTTTTTT. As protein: CSSSPTYRVFEKLFF.

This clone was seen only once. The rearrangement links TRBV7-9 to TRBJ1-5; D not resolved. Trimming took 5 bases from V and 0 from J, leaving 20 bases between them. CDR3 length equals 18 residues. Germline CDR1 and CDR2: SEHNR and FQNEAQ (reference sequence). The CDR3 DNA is TGTGCCAGCAGCCCGTCCTCGGGTCCTCTTTATAGCAATCAGCCCCAGCATTTT. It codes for CASSPSSGPLYSNQPQHF.

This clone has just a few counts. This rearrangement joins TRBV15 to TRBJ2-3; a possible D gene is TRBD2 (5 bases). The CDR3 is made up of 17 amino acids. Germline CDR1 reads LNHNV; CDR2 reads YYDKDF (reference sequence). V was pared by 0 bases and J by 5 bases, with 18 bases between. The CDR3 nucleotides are TGTGCCACCAGCAGAGATGATCGGTTGGTGAGCGGAGATACGCAGTATTTT. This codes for CATSRDDRLVSGDTQYF.

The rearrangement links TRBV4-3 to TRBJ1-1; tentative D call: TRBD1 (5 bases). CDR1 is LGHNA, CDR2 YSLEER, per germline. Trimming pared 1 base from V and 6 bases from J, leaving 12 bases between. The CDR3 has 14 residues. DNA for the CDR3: TGCGCCAGCAGCCAAGTTGTGGGAGGGGCTGAAGCTTTCTTT. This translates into CASSQVVGGAEAFF.

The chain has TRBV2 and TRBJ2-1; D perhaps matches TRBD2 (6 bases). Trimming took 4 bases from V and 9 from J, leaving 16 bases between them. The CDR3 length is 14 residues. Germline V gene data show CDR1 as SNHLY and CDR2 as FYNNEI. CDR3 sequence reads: CASSGVWPRGEQFF. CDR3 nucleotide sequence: TGTGCCAGCAGTGGAGTTTGGCCGCGGGGTGAGCAGTTCTTC.

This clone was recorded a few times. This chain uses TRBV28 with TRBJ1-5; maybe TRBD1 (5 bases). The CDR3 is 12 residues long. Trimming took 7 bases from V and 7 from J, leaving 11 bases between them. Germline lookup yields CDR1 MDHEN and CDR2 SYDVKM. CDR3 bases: TGTGCCAGCAAGCAGGGTGGGCAGCCCCAGCATTTT. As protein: CASKQGGQPQHF.

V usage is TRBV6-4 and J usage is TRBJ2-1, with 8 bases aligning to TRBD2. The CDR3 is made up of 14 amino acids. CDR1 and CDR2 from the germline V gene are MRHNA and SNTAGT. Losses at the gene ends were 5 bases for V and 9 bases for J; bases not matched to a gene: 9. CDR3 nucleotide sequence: TGTGCCAGCAGTCCCGGGGGGGGAATCGCTGAGCAGTTCTTC. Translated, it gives CASSPGGGIAEQFF.

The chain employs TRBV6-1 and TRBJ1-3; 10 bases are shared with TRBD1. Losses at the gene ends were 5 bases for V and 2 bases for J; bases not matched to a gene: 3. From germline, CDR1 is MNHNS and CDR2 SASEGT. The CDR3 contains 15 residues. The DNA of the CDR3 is TGTGCCAGCAGTCCTGGGACAGGGGCTGGAAACACCATATATTTT. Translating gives CASSPGTGAGNTIYF.

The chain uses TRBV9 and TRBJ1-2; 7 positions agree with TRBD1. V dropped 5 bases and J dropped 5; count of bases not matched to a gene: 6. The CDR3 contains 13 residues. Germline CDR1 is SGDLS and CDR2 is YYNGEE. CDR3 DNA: TGTGCCAGCAGTGGGGACAGACCGTATGGCTACACCTTC. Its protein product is CASSGDRPYGYTF.

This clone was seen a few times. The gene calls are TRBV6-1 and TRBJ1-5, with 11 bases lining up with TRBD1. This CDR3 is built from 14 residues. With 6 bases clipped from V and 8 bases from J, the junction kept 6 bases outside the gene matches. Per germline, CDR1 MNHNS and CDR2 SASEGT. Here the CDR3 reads CASRSGTGGKPQHF. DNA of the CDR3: TGTGCCAGCAGGAGCGGGACAGGGGGGAAGCCCCAGCATTTT.

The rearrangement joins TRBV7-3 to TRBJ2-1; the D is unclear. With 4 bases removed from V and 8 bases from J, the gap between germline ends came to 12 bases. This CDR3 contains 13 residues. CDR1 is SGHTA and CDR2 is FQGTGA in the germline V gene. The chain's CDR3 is CASSSLDRDEQFF. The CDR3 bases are TGTGCCAGCAGCTCCCTGGATCGGGATGAGCAGTTCTTC.

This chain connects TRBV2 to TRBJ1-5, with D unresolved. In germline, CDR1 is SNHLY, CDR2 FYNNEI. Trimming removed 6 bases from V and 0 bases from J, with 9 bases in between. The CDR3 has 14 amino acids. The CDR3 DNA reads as TGTGCCAGCAGACTCCCCTATAGCAATCAGCCCCAGCATTTT. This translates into CASRLPYSNQPQHF.

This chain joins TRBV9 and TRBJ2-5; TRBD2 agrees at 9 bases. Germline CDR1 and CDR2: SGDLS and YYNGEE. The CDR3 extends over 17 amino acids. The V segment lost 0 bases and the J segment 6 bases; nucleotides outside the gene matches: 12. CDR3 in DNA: TGTGCCAGCAGCGTAGAAGGGGAGCGGGGGGACCCCCAGACCCAGTACTTC. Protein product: CASSVEGERGDPQTQYF.

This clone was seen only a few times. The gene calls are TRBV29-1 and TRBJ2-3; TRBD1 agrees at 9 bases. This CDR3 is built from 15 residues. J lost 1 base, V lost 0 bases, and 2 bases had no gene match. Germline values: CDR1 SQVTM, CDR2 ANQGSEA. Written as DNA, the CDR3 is TGCAGCGTTGAAGATTGGACAGGGGGCACAGATACGCAGTATTTT. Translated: CSVEDWTGGTDTQYF.

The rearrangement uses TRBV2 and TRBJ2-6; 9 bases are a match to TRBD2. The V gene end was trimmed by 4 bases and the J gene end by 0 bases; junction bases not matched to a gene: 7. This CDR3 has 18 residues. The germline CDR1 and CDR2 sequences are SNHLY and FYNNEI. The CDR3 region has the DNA TGTGCCAGCAGTGTGAGCGGGGGGACCCACTCTGGGGCCAACGTCCTGACTTTC. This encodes CASSVSGGTHSGANVLTF.

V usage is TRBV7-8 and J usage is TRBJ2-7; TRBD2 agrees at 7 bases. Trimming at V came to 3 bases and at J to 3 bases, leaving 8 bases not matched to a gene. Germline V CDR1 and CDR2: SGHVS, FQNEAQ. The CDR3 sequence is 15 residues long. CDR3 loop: CASSFSGASGYEQYF. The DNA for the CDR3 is TGTGCCAGCAGCTTCTCGGGCGCTAGCGGCTACGAGCAGTACTTC.

CDR3 bases: TGTGCCAGCAGAGACCATCGGGCTGAAGCTTTCTTT. Its protein product is CASRDHRAEAFF. This chain connects TRBV6-1 to TRBJ1-1; D not certain. Germline loops: CDR1 MNHNS, CDR2 SASEGT. Trimming removed 6 bases from V and 6 bases from J, with 11 bases in between. This CDR3 spans 12 amino acids.

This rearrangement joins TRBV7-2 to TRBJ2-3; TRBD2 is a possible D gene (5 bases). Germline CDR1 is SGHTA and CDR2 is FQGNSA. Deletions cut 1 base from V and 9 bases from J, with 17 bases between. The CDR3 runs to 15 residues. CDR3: CASSLERAASETQYF. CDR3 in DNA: TGTGCCAGCAGCTTAGAGAGGGCGGCGTCGGAGACGCAGTATTTT.

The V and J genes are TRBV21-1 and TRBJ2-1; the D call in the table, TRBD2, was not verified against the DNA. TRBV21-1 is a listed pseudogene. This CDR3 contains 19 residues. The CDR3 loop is CASSRLGDQRRVTFDEQFF. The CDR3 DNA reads TGTGCCAGCAGCCGCCTTGGCGATCAGCGACGGGTCACGTTCGATGAGCAGTTCTTC.

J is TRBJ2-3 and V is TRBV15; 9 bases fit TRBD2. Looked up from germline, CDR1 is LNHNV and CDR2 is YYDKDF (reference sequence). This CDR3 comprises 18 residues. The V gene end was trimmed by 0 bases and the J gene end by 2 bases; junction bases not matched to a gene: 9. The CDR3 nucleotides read TGTGCCACCAGCAGAGATCGTGGCGGGGGGGCCGTCACAGATACGCAGTATTTT. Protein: CATSRDRGGGAVTDTQYF. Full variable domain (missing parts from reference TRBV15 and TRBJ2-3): DAMVIQNPRYQVTQFGKPVTLSCSQTLNHNVMYWYQQKSSQAPKLLFHYYDKDFNNEADTPDNFQSRRPNTSFCFLDIRSPGLGDTAMYLCATSRDRGGGAVTDTQYFGPGTRLTVL.